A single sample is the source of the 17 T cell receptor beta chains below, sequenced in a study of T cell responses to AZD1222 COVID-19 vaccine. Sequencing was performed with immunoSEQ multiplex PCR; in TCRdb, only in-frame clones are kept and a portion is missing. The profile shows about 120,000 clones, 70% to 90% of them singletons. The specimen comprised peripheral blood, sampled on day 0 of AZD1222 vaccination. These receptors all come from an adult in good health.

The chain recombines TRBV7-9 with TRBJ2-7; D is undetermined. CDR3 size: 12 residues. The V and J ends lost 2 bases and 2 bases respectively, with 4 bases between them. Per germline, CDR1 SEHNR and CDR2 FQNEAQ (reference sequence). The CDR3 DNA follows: TGTGCCAGCAGCTTAATAGCCTACGAGCAGTACTTC. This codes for CASSLIAYEQYF.

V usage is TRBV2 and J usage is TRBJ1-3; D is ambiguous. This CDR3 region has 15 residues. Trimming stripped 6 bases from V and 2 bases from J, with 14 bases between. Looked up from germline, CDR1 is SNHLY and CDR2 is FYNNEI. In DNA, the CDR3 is TGTGCCAGCAGCCGAACTACCTTAGCTGGAAACACCATATATTTT. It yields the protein CASSRTTLAGNTIYF.

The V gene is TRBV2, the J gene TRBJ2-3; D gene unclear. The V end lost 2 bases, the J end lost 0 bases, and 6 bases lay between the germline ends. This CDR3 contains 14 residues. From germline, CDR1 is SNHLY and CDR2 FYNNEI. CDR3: CASSELGSTDTQYF. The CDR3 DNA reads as TGTGCCAGCAGTGAATTAGGTAGCACAGATACGCAGTATTTT.

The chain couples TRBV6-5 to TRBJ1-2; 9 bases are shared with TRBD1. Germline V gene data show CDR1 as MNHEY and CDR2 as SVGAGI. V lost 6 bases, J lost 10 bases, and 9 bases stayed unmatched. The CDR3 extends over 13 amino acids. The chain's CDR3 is CASSQDRGRDYTF. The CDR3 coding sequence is TGTGCCAGCAGCCAGGACAGGGGCCGTGACTACACCTTC.

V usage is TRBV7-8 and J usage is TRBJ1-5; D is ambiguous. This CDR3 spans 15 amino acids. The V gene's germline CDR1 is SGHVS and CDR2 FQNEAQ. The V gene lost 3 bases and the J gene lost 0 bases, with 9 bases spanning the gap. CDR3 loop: CASSLSEHSNQPQHF. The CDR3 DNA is TGTGCCAGCAGCTTGAGTGAACATAGCAATCAGCCCCAGCATTTT.

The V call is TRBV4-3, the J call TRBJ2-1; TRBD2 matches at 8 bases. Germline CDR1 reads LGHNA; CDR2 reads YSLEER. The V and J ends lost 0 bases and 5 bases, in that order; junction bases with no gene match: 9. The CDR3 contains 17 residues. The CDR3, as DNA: TGCGCCAGCAGCCAAGATCGACCGGGAGGGCCCGACAATGAGCAGTTCTTC. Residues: CASSQDRPGGPDNEQFF.

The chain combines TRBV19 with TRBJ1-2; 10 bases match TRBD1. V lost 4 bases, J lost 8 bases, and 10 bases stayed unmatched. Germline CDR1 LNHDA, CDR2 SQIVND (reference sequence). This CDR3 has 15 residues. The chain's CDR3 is CASSTLGDRGRGYTF. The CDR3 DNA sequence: TGTGCCAGTAGTACCTTGGGAGACAGGGGGCGCGGCTACACCTTC.

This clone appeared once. This chain's CDR3 is CASSLARTASGNTIYF. CDR3 DNA sequence: TGTGCCAGCAGCTTAGCCCGGACAGCCTCGGGAAACACCATATATTTT. The gene calls are TRBV7-8 and TRBJ1-3; tentative D call: TRBD1 (6 bases). V lost 0 bases and J 4 bases, leaving 13 bases between the germline ends. The CDR3 contains 16 residues. Looked up from germline, CDR1 is SGHVS and CDR2 is FQNEAQ.

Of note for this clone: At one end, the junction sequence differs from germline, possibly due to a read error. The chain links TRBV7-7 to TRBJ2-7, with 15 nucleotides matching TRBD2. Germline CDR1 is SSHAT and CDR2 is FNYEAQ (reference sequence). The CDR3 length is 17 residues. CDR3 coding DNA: TGTGCTAGCAGCCCCGGACTAGCGGGAGGGAGCTCCTACGAGCAGTACTTC. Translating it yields CASSPGLAGGSSYEQYF. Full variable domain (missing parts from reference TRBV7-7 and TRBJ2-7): GAGVSQSPRYKVTKRGQDVTLRCDPISSHATLYWYQQALGQGPEFLTYFNYEAQPDKSGLPSDRFSAERPEGSISTLTIQRTEQRDSAMYRCASSPGLAGGSSYEQYFGPGTRLTVT.

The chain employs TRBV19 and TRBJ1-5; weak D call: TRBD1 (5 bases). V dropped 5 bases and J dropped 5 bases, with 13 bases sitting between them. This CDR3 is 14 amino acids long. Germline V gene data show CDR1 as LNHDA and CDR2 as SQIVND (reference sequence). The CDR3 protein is CASSSFGTDQPQHF. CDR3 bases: TGTGCCAGTAGTTCCTTTGGGACTGATCAGCCCCAGCATTTT. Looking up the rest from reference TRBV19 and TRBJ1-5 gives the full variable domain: DGGITQSPKYLFRKEGQNVTLSCEQNLNHDAMYWYRQDPGQGLRLIYYSQIVNDFQKGDIAEGYSVSREKKESFPLTVTSAQKNPTAFYLCASSSFGTDQPQHFGDGTRLSIL.

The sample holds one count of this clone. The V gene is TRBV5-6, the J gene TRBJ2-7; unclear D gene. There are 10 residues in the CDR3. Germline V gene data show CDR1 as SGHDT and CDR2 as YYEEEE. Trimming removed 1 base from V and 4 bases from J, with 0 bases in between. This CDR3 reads CASSLYEQYF. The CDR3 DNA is TGTGCCAGCAGCTTGTACGAGCAGTACTTC.

CDR3 region: CASSLDRGSTEAFF. The CDR3 DNA is TGTGCCAGCAGCTTAGACAGGGGAAGTACTGAAGCTTTCTTT. This chain joins TRBV11-2 and TRBJ1-1; maybe TRBD1 (6 bases). This CDR3 contains 14 residues. From germline, CDR1 is SGHAT and CDR2 FQNNGV. V dropped 0 bases and J dropped 5 bases, with 10 bases sitting between them. Full variable domain (rest looked up from reference TRBV11-2 and TRBJ1-1): EAGVAQSPRYKIIEKRQSVAFWCNPISGHATLYWYQQILGQGPKLLIQFQNNGVVDDSQLPKDRFSAERLKGVDSTLKIQPAKLEDSAVYLCASSLDRGSTEAFFGQGTRLTVV.

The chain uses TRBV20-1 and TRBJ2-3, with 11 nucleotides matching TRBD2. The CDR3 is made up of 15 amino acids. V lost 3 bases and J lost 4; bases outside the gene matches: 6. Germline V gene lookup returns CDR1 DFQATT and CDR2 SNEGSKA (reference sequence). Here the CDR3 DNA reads TGCAGTGCTAGTCATAGCGGGGGGGCCGCAGATACGCAGTATTTT. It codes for CSASHSGGAADTQYF.

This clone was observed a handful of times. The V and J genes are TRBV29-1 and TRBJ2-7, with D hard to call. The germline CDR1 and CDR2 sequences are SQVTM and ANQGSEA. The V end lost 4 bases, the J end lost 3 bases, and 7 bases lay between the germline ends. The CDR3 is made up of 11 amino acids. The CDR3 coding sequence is TGCAGCGTTGCAGAGAACTACGAGCAGTACTTC. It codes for CSVAENYEQYF.

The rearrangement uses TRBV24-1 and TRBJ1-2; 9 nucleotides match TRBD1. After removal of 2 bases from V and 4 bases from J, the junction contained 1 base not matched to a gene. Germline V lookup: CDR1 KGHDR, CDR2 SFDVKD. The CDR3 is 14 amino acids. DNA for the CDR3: TGTGCCACCAGTGATTCGGACAGGGGCTATGGCTACACCTTC. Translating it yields CATSDSDRGYGYTF.

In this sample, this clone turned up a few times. The chain's CDR3 is CASSTTGSGNTIYF. CDR3 sequence (DNA): TGTGCCAGCAGCACGACAGGGAGTGGAAACACCATATATTTT. The chain joins TRBV7-2 to TRBJ1-3; 7 bases fit TRBD1. There are 14 residues in the CDR3. With 5 bases clipped from V and 3 bases from J, the junction kept 4 bases outside the gene matches. Germline V CDR1 and CDR2: SGHTA, FQGNSA.

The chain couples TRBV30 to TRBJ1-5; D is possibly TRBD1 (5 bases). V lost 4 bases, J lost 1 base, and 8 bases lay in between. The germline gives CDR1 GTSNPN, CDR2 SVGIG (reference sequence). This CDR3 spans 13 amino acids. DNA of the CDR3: TGTGCCTGGACCCGGGACAGCAATCAGCCCCAGCATTTT. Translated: CAWTRDSNQPQHF.